This T cell receptor (beta chain) was identified in a study of PD-L1 blockade in urothelial cancer. In the study overall: Patients' prior chemotherapy regimens numbered 0 to 3. Once treatment had started, blood was analyzed at 3 weeks (second dose) and again at 6 weeks.

What went into each PCR as a spike was synthetic TCR analog templates. The data were produced by immunoSEQ multiplex PCR, yet TCRdb's version contains in-frame clones alone and is incomplete. The sample carries about 40,000 clones, 65% to 85% recorded once. CDR1 is SGHRS and CDR2 is YFSETQ in the germline V gene. Trimming pared 7 bases from V and 1 base from J, leaving 15 bases between. CDR3 length equals 14 residues. This clonotype originated in a man between 60 and 70 years old with urothelial cancer. The chain carries TRBV5-1 and TRBJ2-7; perhaps TRBD1 as D (6 bases). Sample: PBMCs, taken around atezolizumab (anti-PD-L1) treatment. CDR3 sequence (DNA): TGCGCCAGCGCCAAGGGGGAAAGGTCCTACGAGCAGTACTTC. It encodes CASAKGERSYEQYF.